The entry below describes one T cell receptor (beta chain). This entry comes from a study of blood T cell repertoires in COVID-19. Overall study context: From the United States, Italy and Spain came samples of acute and convalescent COVID-19. From T cells, B-cell-depleted T cells, or PBMCs came the material, which was cDNA or gDNA.

Original processing notes: Reference gene primer amplification gave nucleated cell count estimates. TCRdb's copy holds only in-frame clones and misses some; the assay was immunoSEQ multiplex PCR. D and trimming were read from the DNA, whereas the V and J calls and clone size are those reported in that table. The sample has 400,000 to 450,000 clones; about nine tenths are singletons. This TCR was sampled from a woman aged 25 to 45 with active or convalescent COVID-19. Sequencing used peripheral blood.

CDR3 bases: TGTGCCACCAGCCTCGGGACAGGAAAAGGCCATGGCTACACCTTC. It encodes CATSLGTGKGHGYTF. The chain recombines TRBV24-1 with TRBJ1-2; TRBD1 agrees at 8 bases. J gave up 6 bases and V 7 bases, and 12 bases lay outside the gene matches. CDR3 length: 15 residues. Germline lookup yields CDR1 KGHDR and CDR2 SFDVKD.